This TCR beta chain was captured in a study of T cell responses to AZD1222 COVID-19 vaccine. Study summary: Pooled together were second doses at about 4 or about 12 weeks.

Broader study findings: Repertoires were obtained solely post-peak T cell response. Reports indicate that nearly half of spike-specific TCRs are directed at unmutated variant regions.

The repertoire was sequenced with immunoSEQ multiplex PCR; TCRdb's copy has only in-frame clones and lacks some. The data contain about 53,000 clones, 84% of them singletons. With regard to this clone: Antigen specificity is unknown.

Germline CDR1 is GTSNPN and CDR2 is SVGIG (reference sequence). The CDR3 sequence is 14 residues long. Trimming pared 1 base from V and 3 bases from J, leaving 12 bases between. The source material was peripheral blood, sampled on day 0 of AZD1222 vaccination. This sequence originates from an adult in good health. The V and J genes are TRBV30 and TRBJ1-1; possibly TRBD1 for D (6 bases). CDR3 bases: TGTGCCTGGAGTGATCTCCGACAGGACACTGAAGCTTTCTTT. Protein product: CAWSDLRQDTEAFF. Filled out from reference TRBV30 and TRBJ1-1, the complete variable domain reads SQTIHQWPATLVQPVGSPLSLECTVEGTSNPNLYWYRQAAGRGLQLLFYSVGIGQISSEVPQNLSASRPQDRQFILSSKKLLLSDSGFYLCAWSDLRQDTEAFFGQGTRLTVV.